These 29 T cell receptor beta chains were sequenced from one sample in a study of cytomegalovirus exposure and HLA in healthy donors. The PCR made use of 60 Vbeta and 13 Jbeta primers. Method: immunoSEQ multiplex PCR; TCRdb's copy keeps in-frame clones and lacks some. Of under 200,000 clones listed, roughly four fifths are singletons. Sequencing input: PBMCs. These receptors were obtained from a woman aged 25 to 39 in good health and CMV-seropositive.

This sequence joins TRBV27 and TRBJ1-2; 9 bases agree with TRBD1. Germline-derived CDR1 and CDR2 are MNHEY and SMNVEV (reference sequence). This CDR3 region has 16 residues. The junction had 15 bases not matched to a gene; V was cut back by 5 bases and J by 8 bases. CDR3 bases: TGTGCCAGCAGTCCCGGGACAGGGAAATCGGTTCTGGGCTACACCTTC. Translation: CASSPGTGKSVLGYTF.

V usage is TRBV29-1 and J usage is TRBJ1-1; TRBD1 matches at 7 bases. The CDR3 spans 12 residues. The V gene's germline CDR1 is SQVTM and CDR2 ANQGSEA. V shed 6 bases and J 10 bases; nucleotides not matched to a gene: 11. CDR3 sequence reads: CSVRDSRIGAFF. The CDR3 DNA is TGCAGCGTCCGGGACAGTAGGATTGGAGCTTTCTTT. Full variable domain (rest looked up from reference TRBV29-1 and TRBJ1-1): SAVISQKPSRDICQRGTSLTIQCQVDSQVTMMFWYRQQPGQSLTLIATANQGSEATYESGFVIDKFPISRPNLTFSTLTVSNMSPEDSSIYLCSVRDSRIGAFFGQGTRLTVV.

Here the CDR3 DNA reads TGTGCCAGTAGTACCGGACTCTACAATGAGCAGTTCTTC. It is translated as CASSTGLYNEQFF. The J gene is TRBJ2-1, the V gene TRBV19, with a tentative D call TRBD2 (5 bases). This CDR3 comprises 13 residues. Trimming stripped 4 bases from V and 3 bases from J, with 7 bases between. The germline CDR1 and CDR2 sequences are LNHDA and SQIVND (reference sequence).

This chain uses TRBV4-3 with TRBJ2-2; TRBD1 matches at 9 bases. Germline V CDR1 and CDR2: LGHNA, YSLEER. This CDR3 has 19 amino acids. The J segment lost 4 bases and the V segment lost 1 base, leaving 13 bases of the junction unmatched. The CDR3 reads CASSQVFPDATGGTGELFF. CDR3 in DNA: TGCGCCAGCAGCCAAGTCTTCCCCGATGCGACAGGGGGCACCGGGGAGCTGTTTTTT.

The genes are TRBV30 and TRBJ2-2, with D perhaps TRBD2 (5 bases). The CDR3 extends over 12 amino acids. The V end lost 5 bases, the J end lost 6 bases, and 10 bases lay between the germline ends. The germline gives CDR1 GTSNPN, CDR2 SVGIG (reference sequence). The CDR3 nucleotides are TGTGCCTGGGTCGGGCGGGCCGGGGAGCTGTTTTTT. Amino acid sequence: CAWVGRAGELFF.

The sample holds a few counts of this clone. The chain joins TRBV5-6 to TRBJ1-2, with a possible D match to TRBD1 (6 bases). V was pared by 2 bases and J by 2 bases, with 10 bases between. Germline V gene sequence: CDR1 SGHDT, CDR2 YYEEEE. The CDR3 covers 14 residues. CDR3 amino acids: CASSFLGGNYGYTF. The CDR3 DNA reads TGTGCCAGCAGCTTTCTTGGGGGCAACTATGGCTACACCTTC.

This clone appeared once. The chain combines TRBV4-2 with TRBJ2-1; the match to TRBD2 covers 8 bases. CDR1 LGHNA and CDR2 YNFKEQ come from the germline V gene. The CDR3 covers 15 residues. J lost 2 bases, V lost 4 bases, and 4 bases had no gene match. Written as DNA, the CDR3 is TGTGCCAGCAGCCTCCCGGGAGGGCCCTACAATGAGCAGTTCTTC. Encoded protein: CASSLPGGPYNEQFF.

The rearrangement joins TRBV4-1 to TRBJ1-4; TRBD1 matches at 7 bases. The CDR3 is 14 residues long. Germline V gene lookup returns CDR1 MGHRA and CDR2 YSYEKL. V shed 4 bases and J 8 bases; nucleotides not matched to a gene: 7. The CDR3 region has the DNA TGCGCCAGCAGCCTACAGGGGTCCGTGGAAAAACTGTTTTTT. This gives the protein CASSLQGSVEKLFF.

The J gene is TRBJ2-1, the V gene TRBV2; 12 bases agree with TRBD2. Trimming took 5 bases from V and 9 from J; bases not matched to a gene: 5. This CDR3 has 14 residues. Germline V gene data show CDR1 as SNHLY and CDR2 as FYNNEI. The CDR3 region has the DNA TGTGCCAGCAGTCCCCGACTAGCGGGAGTTGAGCAGTTCTTC. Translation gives CASSPRLAGVEQFF.

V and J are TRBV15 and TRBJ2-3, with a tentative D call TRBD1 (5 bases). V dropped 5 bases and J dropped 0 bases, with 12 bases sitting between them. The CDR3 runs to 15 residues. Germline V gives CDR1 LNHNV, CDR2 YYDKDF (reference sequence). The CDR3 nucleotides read TGTGCCACCAGCCCTCTAAGGGGAAGCACAGATACGCAGTATTTT. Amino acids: CATSPLRGSTDTQYF. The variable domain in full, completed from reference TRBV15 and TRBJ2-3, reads DAMVIQNPRYQVTQFGKPVTLSCSQTLNHNVMYWYQQKSSQAPKLLFHYYDKDFNNEADTPDNFQSRRPNTSFCFLDIRSPGLGDTAMYLCATSPLRGSTDTQYFGPGTRLTVL.

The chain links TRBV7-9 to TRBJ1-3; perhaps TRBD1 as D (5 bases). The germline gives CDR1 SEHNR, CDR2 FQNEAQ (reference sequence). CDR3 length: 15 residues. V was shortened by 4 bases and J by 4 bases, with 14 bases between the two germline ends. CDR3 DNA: TGTGCCAGCAGCTCACTTCAGGGTTCAGGAAACACCATATATTTT. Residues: CASSSLQGSGNTIYF.

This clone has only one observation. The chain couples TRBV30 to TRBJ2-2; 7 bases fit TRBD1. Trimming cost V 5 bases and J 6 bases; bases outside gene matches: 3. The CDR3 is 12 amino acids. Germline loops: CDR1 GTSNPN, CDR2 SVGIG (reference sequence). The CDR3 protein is CAWATGAGELFF. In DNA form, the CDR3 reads TGTGCCTGGGCCACAGGGGCCGGGGAGCTGTTTTTT.

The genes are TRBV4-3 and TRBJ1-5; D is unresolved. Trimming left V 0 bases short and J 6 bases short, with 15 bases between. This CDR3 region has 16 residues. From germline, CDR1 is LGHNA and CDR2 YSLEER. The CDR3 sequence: CASSQDWRGMVQPQHF. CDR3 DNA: TGCGCCAGCAGCCAAGATTGGAGAGGGATGGTTCAGCCCCAGCATTTT.

The CDR3, as DNA: TGTGCCAGCAGTGAAGAAGTCTCAGGGGTGAACACTGAAGCTTTCTTT. Translating it yields CASSEEVSGVNTEAFF. The chain links TRBV6-1 to TRBJ1-1; the D gene is possibly TRBD1 (6 bases). From germline, CDR1 is MNHNS and CDR2 SASEGT. Trimming took off 1 base at V and 0 bases at J, with 12 bases between the two ends. This CDR3 comprises 16 residues.

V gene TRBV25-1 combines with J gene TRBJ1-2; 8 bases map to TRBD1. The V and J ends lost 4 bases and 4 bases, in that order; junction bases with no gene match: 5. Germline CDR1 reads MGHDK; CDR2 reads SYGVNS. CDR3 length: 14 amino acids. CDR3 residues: CASSAGQGTYGYTF. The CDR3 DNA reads TGTGCCAGCAGTGCCGGACAGGGTACCTATGGCTACACCTTC.

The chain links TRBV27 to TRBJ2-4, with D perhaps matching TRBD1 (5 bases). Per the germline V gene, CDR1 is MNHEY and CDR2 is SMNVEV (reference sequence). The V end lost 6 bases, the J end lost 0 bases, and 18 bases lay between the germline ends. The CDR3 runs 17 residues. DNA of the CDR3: TGTGCCAGCAGCGACAGACGCTACCCGACAGCCAAAAACATTCAGTACTTC. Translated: CASSDRRYPTAKNIQYF.

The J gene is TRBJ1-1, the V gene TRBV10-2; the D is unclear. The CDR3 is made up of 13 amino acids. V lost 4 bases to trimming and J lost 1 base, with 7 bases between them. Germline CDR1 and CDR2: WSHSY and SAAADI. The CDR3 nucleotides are TGCGCCAGCAGTGGGCAGGAGAACACTGAAGCTTTCTTT. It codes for CASSGQENTEAFF.

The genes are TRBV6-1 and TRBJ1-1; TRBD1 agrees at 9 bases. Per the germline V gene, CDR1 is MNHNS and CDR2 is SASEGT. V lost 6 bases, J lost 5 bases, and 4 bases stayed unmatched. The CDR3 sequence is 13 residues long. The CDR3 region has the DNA TGTGCCAGCAGCGACGACAGGGGGACTGAAGCTTTCTTT. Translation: CASSDDRGTEAFF.

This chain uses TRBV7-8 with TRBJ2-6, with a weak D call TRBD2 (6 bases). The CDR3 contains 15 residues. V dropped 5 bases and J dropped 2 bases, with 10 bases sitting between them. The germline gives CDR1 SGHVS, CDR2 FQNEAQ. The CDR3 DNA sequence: TGTGCCAGCAGCCGCGGGGCGCCTGGGGCCAACGTCCTGACTTTC. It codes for CASSRGAPGANVLTF.

The CDR3 region has the DNA TGTGCCAGTACCACGACAGGGCTAAGCAATCAGCCCCAGCATTTT. This encodes CASTTTGLSNQPQHF. The rearrangement uses TRBV19 and TRBJ1-5; 7 positions agree with TRBD1. There are 15 residues in the CDR3. Germline CDR1 is LNHDA and CDR2 is SQIVND (reference sequence). V was clipped by 7 bases and J by 1 base; unmatched bases: 7.

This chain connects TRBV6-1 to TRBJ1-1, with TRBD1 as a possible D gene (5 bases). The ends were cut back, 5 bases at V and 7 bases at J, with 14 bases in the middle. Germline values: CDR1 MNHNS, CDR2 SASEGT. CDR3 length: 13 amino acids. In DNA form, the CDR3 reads TGTGCCAGCAGTTATGGGGGGGTAGGTGAAGCTTTCTTT. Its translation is CASSYGGVGEAFF.

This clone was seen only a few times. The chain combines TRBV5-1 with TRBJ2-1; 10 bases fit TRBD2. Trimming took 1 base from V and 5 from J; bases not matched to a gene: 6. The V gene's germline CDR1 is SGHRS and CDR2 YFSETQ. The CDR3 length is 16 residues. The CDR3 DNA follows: TGCGCCAGCAGCTTGAACCCGGGACTAGCGCACAATGAGCAGTTCTTC. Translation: CASSLNPGLAHNEQFF.

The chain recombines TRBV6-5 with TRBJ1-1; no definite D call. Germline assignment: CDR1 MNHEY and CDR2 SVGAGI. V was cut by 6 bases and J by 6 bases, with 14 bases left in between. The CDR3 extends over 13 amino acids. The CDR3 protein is CASRATGTPEAFF. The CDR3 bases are TGTGCCAGCAGGGCTACGGGTACCCCTGAAGCTTTCTTT.

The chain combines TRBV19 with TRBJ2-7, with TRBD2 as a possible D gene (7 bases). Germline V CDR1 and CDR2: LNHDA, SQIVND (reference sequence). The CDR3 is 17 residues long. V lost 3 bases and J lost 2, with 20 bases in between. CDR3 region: CASSIPIRGGSPYEQYF. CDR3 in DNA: TGTGCCAGTAGTATCCCGATAAGGGGGGGGTCCCCCTACGAGCAGTACTTC.

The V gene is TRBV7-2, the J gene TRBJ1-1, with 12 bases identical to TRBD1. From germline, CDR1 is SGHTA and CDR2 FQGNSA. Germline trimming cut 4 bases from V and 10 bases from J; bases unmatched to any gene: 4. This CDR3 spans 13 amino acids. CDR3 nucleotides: TGTGCCAGCAGCTCGGGACAGGGGGCAAGAGCTTTCTTT. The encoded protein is CASSSGQGARAFF.

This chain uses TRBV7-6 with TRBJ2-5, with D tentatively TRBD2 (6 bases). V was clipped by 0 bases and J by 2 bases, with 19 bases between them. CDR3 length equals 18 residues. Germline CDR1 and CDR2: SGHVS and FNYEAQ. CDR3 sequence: CASSLATSQPRTQETQYF. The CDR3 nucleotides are TGTGCCAGCAGCTTAGCTACTAGCCAACCCCGAACACAAGAGACCCAGTACTTC.

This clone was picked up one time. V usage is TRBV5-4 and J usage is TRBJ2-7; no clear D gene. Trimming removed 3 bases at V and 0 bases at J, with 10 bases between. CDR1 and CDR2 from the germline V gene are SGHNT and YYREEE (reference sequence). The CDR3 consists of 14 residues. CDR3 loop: CASSSSLSSYEQYF. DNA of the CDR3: TGTGCCAGCAGCTCGTCCCTGAGCTCCTACGAGCAGTACTTC.

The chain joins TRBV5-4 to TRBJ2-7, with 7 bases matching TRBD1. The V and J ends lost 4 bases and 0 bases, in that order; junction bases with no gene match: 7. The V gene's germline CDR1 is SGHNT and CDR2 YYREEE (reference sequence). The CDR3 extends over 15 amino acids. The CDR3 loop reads CASSPSGTDSYEQYF. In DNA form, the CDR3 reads TGTGCCAGCAGCCCTTCAGGGACAGACTCCTACGAGCAGTACTTC.

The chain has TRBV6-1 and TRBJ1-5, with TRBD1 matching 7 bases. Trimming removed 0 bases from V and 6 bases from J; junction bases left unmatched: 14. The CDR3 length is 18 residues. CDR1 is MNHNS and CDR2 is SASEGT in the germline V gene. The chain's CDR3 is CASSEALRAGGGSQPQHF. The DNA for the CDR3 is TGTGCCAGCAGTGAAGCGCTTAGGGCAGGGGGTGGCAGTCAGCCCCAGCATTTT.